This T cell receptor beta chain was captured by sequencing in a study of post-analysis software for immune sequencing data. Overall study: Progressive-relapsing, secondary progressive and relapsing-remitting multiple sclerosis were among the disease courses included. Study-level points and caveats: Controls showed lower frequencies than patients for five TRBV segments, and TRBV5-6, TRBV5-1 and TRBV20-1 were among these.

This clonotype was picked up a small number of times. Its antigen remains unknown. Sequencing libraries made from TCR beta cDNA carried unique molecular identifiers. TCRdb itself ran the PCR reads through MiXCR, one entry per CDR3 protein. The table shows approximately 730,000 distinct CDR3 sequences, with around 27% occurring only once. The ends lost 7 bases at V and 3 bases at J; junction bases unmatched: 6. CDR1 and CDR2 from the germline V gene are MGHRA and YSYEKL. The CDR3 has 15 amino acids. Sequenced material: blood. The sequence was obtained from a girl between 10 and 17 years old with multiple sclerosis. This chain joins TRBV4-1 and TRBJ2-1, with TRBD1 matching 10 bases. CDR3 residues: CASIGTGVNYNEQFF. CDR3 DNA: TGCGCCAGCATCGGGACAGGGGTAAACTACAATGAGCAGTTCTTC.